Sequencing of this T cell receptor beta chain was carried out in a study of T cell changes during pregnancy in multiple sclerosis. Profiling relied on immunoSEQ multiplex PCR, and the TCRdb table lists in-frame clones only, not all of them. Of over 100,000 clones in the sample, around 90% were seen once. This clone was counted between two and nine times. CDR3 length: 12 amino acids. Trimming took 4 bases from V and 5 from J, leaving 9 bases between them. The germline V gene has CDR1 SGHRS and CDR2 YFSETQ. The chain has TRBV5-1 and TRBJ1-2, with TRBD1 as a possible D gene (5 bases). Specimen: peripheral blood, collected in the third trimester of pregnancy. The TCR originated in a female donor with multiple sclerosis, enrolled in a pregnancy study. Here the CDR3 DNA reads TGCGCCAGCAGCCCGGACACATATGGCTACACCTTC. Translating gives CASSPDTYGYTF.